Following are 28 T cell receptor beta chains from one sample sequenced in a study of shared clonotypes between healthy human individuals. Clones were read by immunoSEQ multiplex PCR, and TCRdb kept only the in-frame ones, dropping some. The repertoire holds some 2,500,000 clones, with roughly 93% as singletons. Sequenced: naive CD4+ T cells from PBMCs. Subset noted: CD45RA+ positively selected. The receptor source for this set is a man aged 18-30 years in good health. Some clones in this sample may be carry-over from other donors' samples.

This clone was counted between two and nine times. The chain couples TRBV19 to TRBJ1-1; TRBD1 agrees at 8 bases. This CDR3 has 14 residues. J was trimmed by 4 bases and V by 2 bases; bases with no gene match: 3. CDR1 is LNHDA and CDR2 is SQIVND in the germline V gene (reference sequence). The CDR3 region is CASSIRQGITEAFF. DNA for the CDR3: TGTGCCAGTAGTATAAGACAGGGGATCACTGAAGCTTTCTTT.

The genes are TRBV7-6 and TRBJ1-4; tentatively, D is TRBD1 (6 bases). V gave up 7 bases and J gave up 7 bases, with 19 bases separating them. Germline CDR1 reads SGHVS; CDR2 reads FNYEAQ. This CDR3 is built from 15 residues. CDR3 sequence reads: CASTSRGRGIEKLFF. The CDR3 nucleotides read TGTGCCAGCACCTCCCGGGGCAGGGGTATTGAAAAACTGTTTTTT. Supplemented by reference TRBV7-6 and TRBJ1-4, the full variable domain reads GAGVSQSPRYKVTKRGQDVALRCDPISGHVSLYWYRQALGQGPEFLTYFNYEAQQDKSGLPNDRFSAERPEGSISTLTIQRTEQRDSAMYRCASTSRGRGIEKLFFGSGTQLSVL.

The chain employs TRBV5-1 and TRBJ2-3; TRBD2 aligns across 7 bases. V shed 0 bases, J shed 3 bases, and the junction held 7 bases outside the gene matches. The CDR3 covers 16 residues. Germline values: CDR1 SGHRS, CDR2 YFSETQ. The CDR3 is CASSLAWAGVTDTQYF. DNA for the CDR3: TGCGCCAGCAGCTTGGCCTGGGCGGGAGTAACAGATACGCAGTATTTT.

The chain employs TRBV6-5 and TRBJ1-1; no firm D call. Trimming stripped 5 bases from V and 1 base from J, with 8 bases between. CDR3 length equals 13 residues. Germline assignment: CDR1 MNHEY and CDR2 SVGAGI. CDR3 region: CASSPLGNTEAFF. Written as DNA, the CDR3 is TGTGCCAGCAGTCCATTGGGGAACACTGAAGCTTTCTTT.

On this clone itself: This sample includes further DNA sequences coding for the same CDR3. The gene calls are TRBV7-2 and TRBJ2-7; 8 bases map to TRBD2. The CDR3 loop spans 15 amino acids. Per germline, CDR1 SGHTA and CDR2 FQGNSA. Trimming removed 1 base from V and 2 bases from J; junction bases left unmatched: 4. CDR3 amino acids: CASSLVVAGTYEQYF. DNA of the CDR3: TGTGCCAGCAGCTTAGTGGTAGCGGGGACCTACGAGCAGTACTTC.

The rearrangement uses TRBV7-2 and TRBJ1-2; 7 bases agree with TRBD1. CDR1 and CDR2 (germline): SGHTA, FQGNSA. The CDR3 loop spans 11 amino acids. V trimming: 5 bases; J trimming: 7 bases; junction bases outside the gene matches: 1. The CDR3 region has the DNA TGTGCCAGCAGCCAGGGGGGTGGCTACACCTTC. This sequence encodes CASSQGGGYTF.

This chain's CDR3 is CSVVALAGSTDTQYF. Here the CDR3 DNA reads TGCAGCGTTGTGGCGCTAGCGGGGTCCACAGATACGCAGTATTTT. J is TRBJ2-3 and V is TRBV29-1, with 9 bases aligning to TRBD2. The CDR3 consists of 15 residues. V trimming: 4 bases; J trimming: 2 bases; junction bases outside the gene matches: 7. CDR1 and CDR2 (germline): SQVTM, ANQGSEA.

This clone was found once. This sequence joins TRBV5-6 and TRBJ1-2, with 7 bases that match TRBD1. This CDR3 spans 13 amino acids. Germline-derived CDR1 and CDR2 are SGHDT and YYEEEE. After removal of 4 bases from V and 5 bases from J, the junction contained 5 bases not matched to a gene. This CDR3 is CASSVTGVYGYTF. For the CDR3, the DNA is TGTGCCAGCAGCGTAACAGGGGTTTATGGCTACACCTTC.

This chain joins TRBV7-3 and TRBJ2-5, with a tentative D call TRBD1 (6 bases). The length of the CDR3 is 16 residues. V was trimmed by 5 bases and J by 2 bases, leaving 18 bases between them. Per germline, CDR1 SGHTA and CDR2 FQGTGA. The CDR3 sequence: CASSRGLGAIQETQYF. CDR3 bases: TGTGCCAGCAGCCGCGGACTGGGGGCAATTCAAGAGACCCAGTACTTC.

The chain joins TRBV9 to TRBJ2-2; D is uncertain. CDR3 size: 15 residues. The V and J ends lost 0 bases and 4 bases respectively, with 10 bases between them. Per the germline V gene, CDR1 is SGDLS and CDR2 is YYNGEE. The CDR3 reads CASSVGRGFTGELFF. The CDR3, as DNA: TGTGCCAGCAGCGTAGGACGTGGGTTCACCGGGGAGCTGTTTTTT.

This clone was counted once. CDR3 in amino acids: CASRFIAGVHEQFF. CDR3 in DNA: TGCGCCAGCCGATTTATAGCGGGAGTACATGAGCAGTTCTTC. The V call is TRBV5-1, the J call TRBJ2-1; TRBD2 matches at 9 bases. J was trimmed by 8 bases and V by 7 bases; bases with no gene match: 10. The CDR3 extends over 14 amino acids. The germline V gene encodes CDR1 SGHRS and CDR2 YFSETQ.

V and J are TRBV19 and TRBJ2-7, with D perhaps given as TRBD1 or TRBD2 (5 bases each). Between the trimmed V and J ends, which lost 1 base and 7 bases, there was a span of 20 bases. The CDR3 length is 16 residues. The V gene's germline CDR1 is LNHDA and CDR2 SQIVND (reference sequence). The chain's CDR3 is CASSIARGVGASEQYF. The CDR3 DNA reads TGTGCCAGTAGTATAGCCCGAGGGGTTGGAGCATCGGAGCAGTACTTC.

This chain uses TRBV28 with TRBJ2-2; D is tentatively TRBD1 or TRBD2 (5 bases each). Germline V lookup: CDR1 MDHEN, CDR2 SYDVKM. With 3 bases removed from V and 7 bases from J, the gap between germline ends came to 15 bases. The CDR3 spans 15 residues. The CDR3 spells CASSLGLAGGGELFF. The CDR3 DNA sequence: TGTGCCAGCAGTTTGGGGCTAGCCGGAGGCGGGGAGCTGTTTTTT.

The chain has TRBV19 and TRBJ2-3; 10 bases agree with TRBD1. Germline trimming cut 5 bases from V and 5 bases from J; bases unmatched to any gene: 13. The CDR3 spans 17 residues. CDR1 is LNHDA, CDR2 SQIVND, per germline (reference sequence). The CDR3 region has the DNA TGTGCCAGTAGTTTACGCAGGGGGACAGGGGCTAGAGATACGCAGTATTTT. Its protein is CASSLRRGTGARDTQYF.

Of note for this clone: The sample contains more than one DNA sequence encoding this CDR3. The rearrangement links TRBV6-5 to TRBJ2-3, with D unresolved. V lost 6 bases and J 0 bases, leaving 4 bases between the germline ends. Germline values: CDR1 MNHEY, CDR2 SVGAGI. The CDR3 loop spans 12 amino acids. The CDR3 spells CASRHSTDTQYF. CDR3 in DNA: TGTGCCAGCAGGCACAGCACAGATACGCAGTATTTT.

The chain employs TRBV6-5 and TRBJ2-1; perhaps D is TRBD1 or TRBD2 (5 bases each). The germline gives CDR1 MNHEY, CDR2 SVGAGI. V gave up 6 bases and J gave up 6 bases, with 6 bases separating them. The CDR3 extends over 11 amino acids. CDR3 DNA: TGTGCCAGCAGGGGGGTCAATGAGCAGTTCTTC. Protein: CASRGVNEQFF.

The V gene is TRBV2, the J gene TRBJ1-1, with TRBD1 matching over 7 bases. This CDR3 has 13 residues. Germline V gene lookup returns CDR1 SNHLY and CDR2 FYNNEI. The trim removed 7 bases at V and 4 bases at J, leaving 6 bases unmatched. Here the CDR3 reads CASTGGIGTEAFF. CDR3 bases: TGTGCCAGCACAGGGGGTATCGGCACTGAAGCTTTCTTT.

The chain couples TRBV7-7 to TRBJ2-5; 11 bases are shared with TRBD2. Germline-derived CDR1 and CDR2 are SSHAT and FNYEAQ (reference sequence). The junction had 9 bases not matched to a gene; V was cut back by 1 base and J by 5 bases. The CDR3 totals 17 residues. CDR3 sequence reads: CASSLGPGLAEAETQYF. The CDR3 nucleotides are TGTGCCAGCAGCTTAGGCCCGGGACTAGCGGAGGCTGAGACCCAGTACTTC.

The chain combines TRBV6-5 with TRBJ2-1; TRBD1 might be the D (6 bases). The CDR3 is made up of 12 amino acids. V lost 5 bases to trimming and J lost 10 bases, with 12 bases between them. CDR1 is MNHEY and CDR2 is SVGAGI in the germline V gene. The CDR3 spells CASSRGGGEQFF. CDR3 bases: TGTGCCAGCAGTCGTGGGGGCGGGGAGCAGTTCTTC.

The chain employs TRBV12-1 and TRBJ2-4. TRBV12-1 is flagged as a pseudogene. CDR3 length: 16 amino acids. CDR3 DNA: TGTGCCAGCAGCTCACCGGGCCTCAAGGCCAAAAACATTCAGTACTTC. Its protein is CASSSPGLKAKNIQYF.

J is TRBJ1-2 and V is TRBV27, with a weak D call TRBD1 (5 bases). Germline CDR1 is MNHEY and CDR2 is SMNVEV (reference sequence). V dropped 5 bases and J dropped 8 bases, with 18 bases sitting between them. The CDR3 loop spans 14 amino acids. The CDR3 DNA is TGTGCCAGCAGTCCACGGGACGGCTCACGGGGCTACACCTTC. Its protein is CASSPRDGSRGYTF.

The chain recombines TRBV14 with TRBJ2-7; 10 positions agree with TRBD2. Looked up from germline, CDR1 is SGHDN and CDR2 is FVKESK. V lost 3 bases, J lost 3 bases, and 11 bases stayed unmatched. CDR3 size: 17 residues. CDR3 amino acids: CASSHGIAGGGNYEQYF. The CDR3 nucleotides are TGTGCCAGCAGCCATGGTATAGCGGGAGGAGGGAACTACGAGCAGTACTTC.

J is TRBJ2-7 and V is TRBV7-2; 10 bases are a match to TRBD1. Germline CDR1 reads SGHTA; CDR2 reads FQGNSA. The CDR3 length is 14 residues. Trimming removed 3 bases from V and 6 bases from J; junction bases left unmatched: 5. CDR3 in amino acids: CASSLRTGGSEQYF. CDR3 in DNA: TGTGCCAGCAGCTTGAGGACAGGGGGAAGCGAGCAGTACTTC. The full variable domain, rest sourced from reference TRBV7-2 and TRBJ2-7, is GAGVSQSPSNKVTEKGKDVELRCDPISGHTALYWYRQSLGQGLEFLIYFQGNSAPDKSGLPSDRFSAERTGGSVSTLTIQRTQQEDSAVYLCASSLRTGGSEQYFGPGTRLTVT.

This clone was observed once. The rearrangement uses TRBV27 and TRBJ2-3, with TRBD1 matching over 7 bases. The germline CDR1 and CDR2 sequences are MNHEY and SMNVEV (reference sequence). Trimming at V came to 6 bases and at J to 3 bases, leaving 12 bases not matched to a gene. This CDR3 is 16 amino acids long. The CDR3 coding sequence is TGTGCCAGCAGCCGAAGGCTCTTGACAGGGACAGATACGCAGTATTTT. It specifies CASSRRLLTGTDTQYF.

The chain uses TRBV7-2 and TRBJ2-7, with 11 bases fitting TRBD2. V lost 5 bases to trimming and J lost 3 bases; unmatched junction nucleotides: 3. This CDR3 comprises 14 residues. CDR1 is SGHTA, CDR2 FQGNSA, per germline. The CDR3 here is CASSIGLAGYEQYF. CDR3 DNA sequence: TGTGCCAGCAGCATAGGACTAGCGGGCTACGAGCAGTACTTC.

This chain uses TRBV19 with TRBJ2-7, with 10 bases fitting TRBD1. V was pared by 10 bases and J by 4 bases, with 10 bases of the junction left unmatched. The germline gives CDR1 LNHDA, CDR2 SQIVND (reference sequence). The CDR3 runs 14 residues. The chain's CDR3 is CATRLGQGMYEQYF. DNA for the CDR3: TGTGCCACTCGACTGGGACAGGGGATGTACGAGCAGTACTTC.

The rearrangement joins TRBV10-3 to TRBJ2-2; 9 bases map to TRBD1. V shed 4 bases and J 5 bases; nucleotides not matched to a gene: 5. The CDR3 sequence is 15 residues long. The germline V gene encodes CDR1 ENHRY and CDR2 SYGVKD. CDR3 DNA sequence: TGTGCCATCAGTGGAACAGGGGGCAAGACCGGGGAGCTGTTTTTT. It encodes CAISGTGGKTGELFF.

The chain is built from TRBV9 and TRBJ2-7; a possible D gene is TRBD1 (6 bases). The CDR3 sequence is 14 residues long. Germline CDR1 reads SGDLS; CDR2 reads YYNGEE. The V end lost 4 bases, the J end lost 4 bases, and 15 bases lay between the germline ends. In DNA form, the CDR3 reads TGTGCCAGCAGCCCCTACAGGGCCTCATACGAGCAGTACTTC. Translation: CASSPYRASYEQYF.